These T cell receptor beta chains were read from a single sample in a study of T cell repertoires in cytomegalovirus infection. Antigen specificity for these receptors is unknown. TCRdb re-called the reads with MiXCR, one entry per CDR3 protein. Of 360,000 or so distinct CDR3 sequences in the sample, about 34% were seen once. This specimen was cultured PBMCs, taken from culture after CMV antigen stimulation. These receptors all stem from a human donor in good health (CMV status not recorded). Some clones in this sample may be carry-over from other donors' samples. The CDR3 runs from the conserved cysteine through the conserved F or W. The D gene is left open where the match is weak. A clone size is listed for some rows: how often the clone was seen (once, few, many), or a class if it is expanded.

v_gene	abundance	j_gene	d_gene	CDR3aa	CDR3nt
TRBV7-6	few	TRBJ2-1	TRBD2	CASSLRTSSNEQFF	TGTGCCAGCAGCTTACGGACTAGCTCGAATGAGCAGTTCTTC
TRBV3-1	few	TRBJ1-2	NA	CASSQEPGVIYGYTF	TGTGCCAGCAGCCAAGAGCCAGGAGTAATCTATGGCTACACCTTC
TRBV7-2	NA	TRBJ2-2	NA	CASSLMAAGELFF	TGTGCCAGCAGCTTAATGGCAGCCGGGGAGCTGTTTTTT
TRBV20-1	NA	TRBJ2-1	TRBD2	CSAPLGRGSSYNEQFF	TGCAGTGCCCCCCTGGGGAGGGGATCCTCCTACAATGAGCAGTTCTTC
TRBV24-1	NA	TRBJ2-1	TRBD2	CATSDFATSAYNEQFF	TGTGCCACCAGTGATTTCGCCACTAGCGCTTACAATGAGCAGTTCTTC
TRBV20-1	NA	TRBJ2-7	NA	CSPAQYSYEQYF	TGCAGTCCTGCACAGTATTCCTACGAGCAGTACTTC
TRBV19	NA	TRBJ2-6	NA	CASSIDRGPSGANVLTF	TGTGCCAGTAGTATAGACAGGGGTCCATCTGGGGCCAACGTCCTGACTTTC
TRBV10-3	NA	TRBJ1-2	NA	CAISDTTFGYTF	TGTGCCATCAGTGACACCACTTTTGGCTACACCTTC
TRBV27	NA	TRBJ2-7	TRBD2	CASSVAGIYEQYF	TGTGCCAGCAGCGTAGCGGGGATCTACGAGCAGTACTTC
TRBV19	NA	TRBJ1-5	TRBD1	CASRGQRNYNQPQHF	TGTGCCAGTCGGGGACAGAGGAACTACAATCAGCCCCAGCATTTT
TRBV6-2/TRBV6-3	few	TRBJ1-5	NA	CASTWGFTQPQHF	TGTGCCAGCACTTGGGGTTTTACTCAGCCCCAGCATTTT
TRBV2	few	TRBJ2-1	NA	CASSLKPPSSYNEQFF	TGTGCCAGCAGCCTAAAACCCCCAAGCTCCTACAATGAGCAGTTCTTC
TRBV7-2	NA	TRBJ1-6	TRBD1	CASSWGGGTGDSPLHF	TGTGCCAGCAGCTGGGGTGGTGGGACAGGGGATTCACCCCTCCACTTT
TRBV6-2/TRBV6-3	NA	TRBJ2-1	NA	CASSYGSILSYNEQFF	TGTGCCAGCAGTTACGGCTCCATCCTCTCCTACAATGAGCAGTTCTTC
TRBV7-2	NA	TRBJ2-1	TRBD2	CASTRLAGVYNEQFF	TGTGCCAGCACCAGACTAGCGGGCGTATACAATGAGCAGTTCTTC
TRBV5-6	NA	TRBJ2-7	NA	CASSLSGQTSYEQYF	TGTGCCAGCAGCCTGAGTGGACAGACCTCCTACGAGCAGTACTTC
TRBV18	NA	TRBJ2-3	NA	CASSPPIAGRTQYF	TGTGCCAGCTCACCCCCAATAGCCGGACGAACGCAGTATTTT
TRBV29-1	NA	TRBJ2-4	NA	CSVPVAKNIQYF	TGCAGCGTTCCGGTAGCCAAAAACATTCAGTACTTC
TRBV7-9	NA	TRBJ2-1	TRBD1	CASSAGQGLSDEQFF	TGTGCCAGCAGCGCCGGACAGGGGCTCTCTGATGAGCAGTTCTTC
TRBV12-3/TRBV12-4	few	TRBJ2-7	NA	CASSLRGNYEQYF	TGTGCCAGCAGTTTAAGGGGGAACTACGAGCAGTACTTC
TRBV4-2	few	TRBJ2-2	TRBD2	CASSQDTSGIATGELFF	TGTGCCAGCAGCCAAGACACTAGCGGGATTGCCACCGGGGAGCTGTTTTTT
TRBV6-5	few	TRBJ2-3	TRBD1	CASSGQGGTDTQYF	TGTGCCAGCAGTGGGCAGGGGGGCACAGATACGCAGTATTTT
TRBV7-9	NA	TRBJ2-4	TRBD1	CASSPTGGYIQYF	TGTGCCAGCAGCCCGACAGGGGGATACATTCAGTACTTC
TRBV7-8	NA	TRBJ2-7	TRBD2	CASSITPFTSATYEQYF	TGTGCCAGCAGCATAACCCCCTTTACTAGCGCTACCTACGAGCAGTACTTC
TRBV7-2	many	TRBJ2-1	TRBD2	CASSRGVSGSRNEQFF	TGTGCCAGCAGCCGGGGGGTTAGCGGGAGTCGCAATGAGCAGTTCTTC
TRBV6-2/TRBV6-3	NA	TRBJ2-1	NA	CASSLLLHEQFF	TGTGCCAGCAGTTTACTACTCCATGAGCAGTTCTTC
TRBV3-1	NA	TRBJ2-7	NA	CASRDADGYEQYF	TGTGCCAGCAGGGACGCGGACGGCTACGAGCAGTACTTC
TRBV6-9	NA	TRBJ2-3	TRBD2	CASSYSANPGAGATDTQYF	TGTGCCAGCAGTTATTCCGCGAACCCCGGAGCGGGGGCCACAGATACGCAGTATTTT
TRBV19	many	TRBJ1-5	NA	CASSIDPPGQRLNQPQHF	TGTGCCAGTAGTATAGATCCTCCGGGTCAACGACTCAATCAGCCCCAGCATTTT
TRBV28	NA	TRBJ2-4	TRBD2	CASSLRGLAGVDKNIQYF	TGTGCCAGCAGCCTAAGGGGGCTAGCGGGAGTGGACAAAAACATTCAGTACTTC
TRBV10-3	NA	TRBJ2-1	TRBD1	CAISGTGGGRSEQFF	TGTGCCATCAGCGGGACAGGGGGGGGAAGATCTGAGCAGTTCTTC
TRBV7-2	few	TRBJ1-2	TRBD1	CASSLAGTGDYGYTF	TGTGCCAGCAGCTTAGCAGGGACAGGGGACTATGGCTACACCTTC
TRBV7-9	few	TRBJ2-7	NA	CASSFTNYEQYF	TGTGCCAGCAGTTTTACCAACTACGAGCAGTACTTC
TRBV19	NA	TRBJ1-5	NA	CASRDGGINQPQHF	TGTGCCAGCAGGGACGGTGGGATTAATCAGCCCCAGCATTTT
TRBV10-3	NA	TRBJ2-3	TRBD1	CAISWGQGQDTQYF	TGTGCCATCAGCTGGGGACAGGGGCAAGATACGCAGTATTTT
TRBV12-3/TRBV12-4	many	TRBJ2-7	NA	CASSQGYEQYF	TGTGCCAGCAGTCAGGGCTACGAGCAGTACTTC
TRBV20-1	NA	TRBJ2-5	TRBD2	CSAIGAGVLETQYF	TGCAGTGCTATCGGAGCGGGGGTTCTAGAGACCCAGTACTTC
TRBV19	NA	TRBJ2-2	NA	CASSIRSSNTGELFF	TGTGCCAGTAGTATAAGGTCTTCAAACACCGGGGAGCTGTTTTTT
TRBV27	NA	TRBJ1-3	NA	CASSLSSSGTGNTIYF	TGTGCCAGCAGTTTATCTTCGTCAGGGACTGGAAACACCATATATTTT
TRBV5-1	NA	TRBJ2-3	NA	CASSHRDSTDTQYF	TGCGCCAGCAGCCACCGGGACTCGACAGATACGCAGTATTTT
TRBV11-2	NA	TRBJ2-1	NA	CASSLDGTEQFF	TGTGCCAGCAGCTTAGATGGAACTGAGCAGTTCTTC
TRBV7-8	NA	TRBJ2-1	NA	CASSLSPSEQFF	TGTGCCAGCAGCTTAAGTCCGTCGGAGCAGTTCTTC
TRBV29-1	NA	TRBJ1-1	NA	CSVQENTEAFF	TGCAGCGTTCAGGAGAACACTGAAGCTTTCTTT
TRBV14	few	TRBJ1-1	NA	CASSDHRRSKMNTEAFF	TGTGCCAGCAGCGACCACAGACGGAGCAAGATGAACACTGAAGCTTTCTTT
TRBV19	NA	TRBJ2-1	NA	CASSIVLGSYNEQFF	TGTGCCAGTAGTATAGTTTTGGGGTCCTACAATGAGCAGTTCTTC
TRBV4-3	few	TRBJ2-3	NA	CASSQERPGVPADTQYF	TGCGCCAGCAGCCAAGAAAGGCCGGGAGTCCCGGCAGATACGCAGTATTTT